The 28 T cell receptor beta chains listed next were all sequenced from one sample in a study of regulatory T cells in long-lasting Graves disease. Time point indicated: newly diagnosed GD, antithyroid drugs for less than 3 months. Making the TCR library involved RNA that had been extracted from PBMCs. Combining iRepertoire HTBI primers with Arm-PCR of CDR3 regions, the authors built TCR beta libraries. From the multiplex PCR reads, TCRdb called clonotypes with MiXCR, one entry per CDR3 protein. The sample shows 530,000 or so distinct CDR3 sequences, approximately 16% of them seen only once. The same data also contributed to another study, on T cells in Graves' hyperthyroidism and ophthalmopathy.

Sequencing used peripheral blood mononuclear cells (PBMCs), obtained at new diagnosis, from a patient treated with antithyroid drugs. The source is a young man with Graves disease.

This clonotype was found a few times. V usage is TRBV9 and J usage is TRBJ1-5; D unclear. Trimming took off 0 bases at V and 0 bases at J, with 7 bases between the two ends. Germline V gene sequence: CDR1 SGDLS, CDR2 YYNGEE. The CDR3 runs to 15 residues. CDR3 in DNA: TGTGCCAGCAGCGTAGGAGGGTTTAGCAATCAGCCCCAGCATTTT. This gives the protein CASSVGGFSNQPQHF.

This clonotype came up many times. The rearrangement links TRBV9 to TRBJ1-2; D is unresolved. Trimming took off 5 bases at V and 1 base at J, with 3 bases between the two ends. The CDR3 consists of 11 residues. Germline CDR1 and CDR2: SGDLS and YYNGEE. CDR3: CASRDNYGYTF. The DNA of the CDR3 is TGTGCCAGCAGGGATAACTATGGCTACACCTTC.

With respect to this clonotype: A read error may explain this, as a much larger clone is one base away. The chain links TRBV12-3 or TRBV12-4 to TRBJ2-1; 8 bases are a match to TRBD2. The CDR3 sequence is 14 residues long. In DNA, the CDR3 is TGTGCCAGCAGTTTAGGTAGCGGGGCAAATGGGCAGTTCTTC. Residues: CASSLGSGANGQFF.

This clonotype was counted only a few times. The rearrangement uses TRBV15 and TRBJ2-1; tentatively, D is TRBD2 (5 bases). V gave up 4 bases and J gave up 1 base, with 14 bases separating them. Germline V lookup: CDR1 LNHNV, CDR2 YYDKDF (reference sequence). This CDR3 has 16 amino acids. The CDR3 sequence: CATSKGSSRSYNEQFF. The DNA of the CDR3 is TGTGCCACCAGCAAAGGATCTAGCAGGTCCTACAATGAGCAGTTCTTC.

This clonotype was recorded many times. The junction shows a germline mismatch at one end, possibly a read error. The chain has TRBV2 and TRBJ2-3; D is perhaps TRBD2 (6 bases). Germline V gene sequence: CDR1 SNHLY, CDR2 FYNNEI. The CDR3 loop spans 11 amino acids. The CDR3 bases are TGCTGCTCTAGCGTCGCAGATACGCAGTATTTT. Translating it yields CCSSVADTQYF.

There are many counts of this clonotype. CDR3 residues: CASSFLAETQETQYF. The CDR3 nucleotides are TGTGCCAGCAGTTTCCTAGCGGAAACTCAAGAGACCCAGTACTTC. The J gene is TRBJ2-5, the V gene TRBV28; 7 bases map to TRBD2. Trimming at V came to 3 bases and at J to 2 bases, leaving 6 bases not matched to a gene. The V gene's germline CDR1 is MDHEN and CDR2 SYDVKM. The CDR3 length is 15 residues.

This clonotype was counted ten times or more. The rearrangement joins TRBV14 to TRBJ2-7; tentatively, D is TRBD1 (6 bases). This CDR3 region has 14 residues. The germline V and J ends were trimmed by 1 base and 3 bases, with 10 bases remaining between them. CDR1 is SGHDN and CDR2 is FVKESK in the germline V gene. The DNA of the CDR3 is TGTGCCAGCAGCCAAGCAGGGGTCTACTACGAGCAGTACTTC. Encoded protein: CASSQAGVYYEQYF. Based on the CDR3 plus reference TRBV14 and TRBJ2-7, the full variable domain is EAGVTQFPSHSVIEKGQTVTLRCDPISGHDNLYWYRRVMGKEIKFLLHFVKESKQDESGMPNNRFLAERTGGTYSTLKVQPAELEDSGVYFCASSQAGVYYEQYFGPGTRLTVT.

The chain links TRBV9 to TRBJ2-7; 8 positions agree with TRBD2. Germline trimming cut 0 bases from V and 2 bases from J; bases unmatched to any gene: 4. There are 15 residues in the CDR3. Per the germline V gene, CDR1 is SGDLS and CDR2 is YYNGEE. The CDR3 coding sequence is TGTGCCAGCAGCGTAGATAGCGGGGCCCCCTACGAGCAGTACTTC. This codes for CASSVDSGAPYEQYF.

This clonotype has just a few counts. CDR3 DNA sequence: TGTGCCAGCAGCCTTGGCCCCCCCACTGAAGCTTTCTTT. Its translation: CASSLGPPTEAFF. The chain joins TRBV7-3 to TRBJ1-1, with D unresolved. The V end lost 5 bases, the J end lost 4 bases, and 11 bases lay between the germline ends. Germline lookup yields CDR1 SGHTA and CDR2 FQGTGA. This CDR3 has 13 amino acids.

The rearrangement links TRBV6-4 to TRBJ2-2, with TRBD2 identical over 8 bases. Germline V gives CDR1 MRHNA, CDR2 SNTAGT. The CDR3 contains 14 residues. The V gene end was trimmed by 6 bases and the J gene end by 7 bases; junction bases not matched to a gene: 7. The chain's CDR3 is CASRMTSEGGELFF. Here the CDR3 DNA reads TGTGCCAGCAGGATGACTAGCGAGGGCGGGGAGCTGTTTTTT.

This clonotype was recorded once. This chain links TRBV27 with TRBJ2-3; 10 bases agree with TRBD2. This CDR3 contains 16 residues. With V trimmed by 5 bases and J by 5 bases, 10 bases remained unmatched. Per germline, CDR1 MNHEY and CDR2 SMNVEV (reference sequence). CDR3 sequence reads: CASSPTSGRAVDTQYF. The CDR3 DNA sequence: TGTGCCAGCAGTCCCACAAGCGGGAGGGCCGTAGATACGCAGTATTTT.

The sample holds many counts of this clonotype. The chain has TRBV15 and TRBJ2-6; no firm D call. This CDR3 has 17 amino acids. Germline V gene sequence: CDR1 LNHNV, CDR2 YYDKDF (reference sequence). V was pared by 3 bases and J by 0 bases, with 12 bases between. DNA of the CDR3: TGTGCCACCAGCAGGGACCTGGGCAGCTCTGGGGCCAACGTCCTGACTTTC. Amino acid sequence: CATSRDLGSSGANVLTF.

The V and J genes are TRBV5-5 and TRBJ2-5; TRBD1 matches 10 bases. This CDR3 region has 17 residues. After removal of 0 bases from V and 0 bases from J, the junction contained 5 bases not matched to a gene. The germline V gene has CDR1 SGHKS and CDR2 YYEKEE (reference sequence). CDR3 loop: CASSLDPTGGYQETQYF. The CDR3 coding sequence is TGTGCCAGCAGCTTGGACCCGACAGGGGGCTACCAAGAGACCCAGTACTTC.

The chain uses TRBV10-3 and TRBJ2-1; 11 bases agree with TRBD2. The CDR3 is 19 residues long. After removal of 2 bases from V and 0 bases from J, the junction contained 9 bases not matched to a gene. From germline, CDR1 is ENHRY and CDR2 SYGVKD. The CDR3 loop is CAISEPETSGADSYNEQFF. The CDR3 bases are TGTGCCATCAGTGAGCCGGAGACTAGCGGGGCGGACTCCTACAATGAGCAGTTCTTC.

This clonotype was found many times. The V gene is TRBV12-3 or TRBV12-4, the J gene TRBJ2-7; tentative D call: TRBD1 (6 bases). The CDR3 contains 14 residues. V shed 2 bases and J shed 4 bases, with 12 bases lying between them. For the CDR3, the DNA is TGTGCCAGCAGTTTAAGCCAGGGGCGGTACGAGCAGTACTTC. This sequence encodes CASSLSQGRYEQYF.

This clonotype was observed many times. The chain employs TRBV27 and TRBJ2-7, with D perhaps TRBD1 (6 bases). The CDR3 extends over 17 amino acids. The germline gives CDR1 MNHEY, CDR2 SMNVEV (reference sequence). V lost 0 bases, J lost 3 bases, and 18 bases lay in between. The chain's CDR3 is CASSLSWGPTVNYEQYF. CDR3 sequence (DNA): TGTGCCAGCAGTTTATCCTGGGGGCCAACAGTGAACTACGAGCAGTACTTC.

The chain recombines TRBV6-9 with TRBJ2-3, with D maybe TRBD2 (5 bases). Looked up from germline, CDR1 is MNHGY and CDR2 is SVAAGI. This CDR3 region has 15 residues. V was cut by 3 bases and J by 3 bases, with 13 bases left in between. The chain's CDR3 is CASSYSWRVTDTQYF. In DNA, the CDR3 is TGTGCCAGCAGTTACTCATGGCGGGTTACAGATACGCAGTATTTT.

This clonotype was seen many times. The chain recombines TRBV29-1 with TRBJ1-4, with D perhaps matching TRBD1 (6 bases). Germline V gene sequence: CDR1 SQVTM, CDR2 ANQGSEA. CDR3 size: 15 residues. Trimming took off 3 bases at V and 5 bases at J, with 16 bases between the two ends. The CDR3: CSVELQGRGNEKLFF. CDR3 in DNA: TGCAGCGTTGAGCTACAGGGTAGGGGGAATGAAAAACTGTTTTTT.

This clonotype has ten or more counts. This chain uses TRBV7-2 with TRBJ2-5, with 7 bases identical to TRBD2. J was trimmed by 3 bases and V by 2 bases; bases with no gene match: 6. Germline V lookup: CDR1 SGHTA, CDR2 FQGNSA. The CDR3 spans 15 residues. The CDR3 loop is CASSLRVAGEETQYF. The DNA for the CDR3 is TGTGCCAGCAGCTTAAGGGTGGCGGGAGAAGAGACCCAGTACTTC.

This rearrangement joins TRBV20-1 to TRBJ2-2, with D perhaps matching TRBD2 (5 bases). V lost 5 bases and J 0 bases, leaving 16 bases between the germline ends. CDR1 is DFQATT, CDR2 SNEGSKA, per germline (reference sequence). The CDR3 consists of 16 residues. The CDR3 loop is CSAGPASGANTGELFF. The CDR3 DNA is TGCAGTGCTGGCCCCGCGTCCGGGGCGAACACCGGGGAGCTGTTTTTT.

This clonotype was counted only a few times. The V gene is TRBV5-1, the J gene TRBJ2-1; 9 bases are a match to TRBD1. The CDR3 is 14 residues long. The V segment lost 4 bases and the J segment 5 bases; nucleotides outside the gene matches: 4. Germline V lookup: CDR1 SGHRS, CDR2 YFSETQ. CDR3 coding DNA: TGCGCCAGCAGCCGGACAGGGGATCACAATGAGCAGTTCTTC. This translates into CASSRTGDHNEQFF.

This clonotype was seen at least ten times. Relative to the germline gene, one junction end is altered; a read error may explain this. The chain links TRBV2 to TRBJ2-3; unclear D gene. Near its end, the DNA agrees better with TRBJ2-5, so the J call may be wrong. The CDR3 extends over 13 amino acids. Germline V gene sequence: CDR1 SNHLY, CDR2 FYNNEI. The chain's CDR3 is CASSERRREAQYF. Here the CDR3 DNA reads TGTGCCAGCAGTGAGCGCAGAAGAGAGGCCCAGTACTTC.

This clonotype was observed at least ten times. The V call is TRBV2, the J call TRBJ2-7, with D tentatively TRBD1 (5 bases). The CDR3 contains 14 residues. CDR1 is SNHLY, CDR2 FYNNEI, per germline. Trimming stripped 1 base from V and 0 bases from J, with 7 bases between. CDR3 DNA: TGTGCCAGCAGTGAAGACAGGAGCTCCTACGAGCAGTACTTC. It translates to CASSEDRSSYEQYF.

This clonotype showed up many times. The junction departs from the called germline gene at one end, perhaps through a read error. The chain joins TRBV2 to TRBJ2-7; the D gene is possibly TRBD1 (5 bases). The germline V gene encodes CDR1 SNHLY and CDR2 FYNNEI. CDR3 length: 11 residues. The CDR3, as DNA: TGTGCCAGCAGTGAACGGGCAGGGATGTGCTTC. It specifies CASSERAGMCF.

The V gene is TRBV27, the J gene TRBJ2-2, with D maybe TRBD2 (7 bases). The ends were cut back, 8 bases at V and 3 bases at J, with 13 bases in the middle. Germline loops: CDR1 MNHEY, CDR2 SMNVEV (reference sequence). The CDR3 consists of 14 residues. The CDR3 bases are TGTGCCAGCCCCGGGGGGCCTCACACCGGGGAGCTGTTTTTT. Protein: CASPGGPHTGELFF.

This clonotype was seen repeatedly, ten times or more. The chain carries TRBV20-1 and TRBJ2-5; D gene uncertain. Germline CDR1 DFQATT, CDR2 SNEGSKA (reference sequence). The CDR3 is made up of 11 amino acids. Deletions cut 2 bases from V and 4 bases from J, with 5 bases between. CDR3 in DNA: TGCAGTGCTAGAATCCGAGAGACCCAGTACTTC. Translated, it gives CSARIRETQYF.

This clonotype has at least ten counts. V is TRBV6-1 and J is TRBJ2-7, with TRBD2 matching 11 bases. The germline V gene has CDR1 MNHNS and CDR2 SASEGT. The V segment lost 3 bases and the J segment 5 bases; nucleotides outside the gene matches: 12. The CDR3 spans 17 residues. The CDR3: CASSDNGGTSGSHEQYF. The CDR3 region has the DNA TGTGCCAGCAGTGACAATGGGGGAACTAGCGGGAGCCACGAGCAGTACTTC.

The rearrangement links TRBV28 to TRBJ2-1; TRBD2 aligns across 8 bases. The CDR3 consists of 17 residues. The junction had 17 bases not matched to a gene; V was cut back by 8 bases and J by 5 bases. Germline V gene data show CDR1 as MDHEN and CDR2 as SYDVKM. CDR3 bases: TGTGCCAGCGGGACCCTAGCCGCACTAGCGGTTGACAATGAGCAGTTCTTC. Residues: CASGTLAALAVDNEQFF.